These 20 T cell receptor beta chains came from one sample sequenced in a study of blood T cells in healthy people across ages. Sample-barcoded 5' priming and a J-beta primer mix drove a second PCR of 7 to 11 cycles. Via MiXCR, TCRdb re-called the 5' RACE reads, giving one row per CDR3 protein. The sample yields some 1,000,000 distinct CDR3 sequences, almost 25% seen once. These data were also filed under a second study, of T cells of mothers and their children.

The source material was blood. These receptor sequences come from a girl aged 2 to 9 in good health.

This clonotype was detected only a few times. The chain couples TRBV4-1 to TRBJ2-5; D possibly corresponds to TRBD2 (6 bases). The DNA matches TRBJ2-1 better at its end, which makes the J call doubtful. This CDR3 is built from 15 residues. Germline CDR1 MGHRA, CDR2 YSYEKL. CDR3 sequence: CASSHQEGLENEQFF. In DNA form, the CDR3 reads TGCGCCAGCAGCCACCAGGAGGGCCTTGAAAATGAGCAGTTCTTC.

The sample holds a few counts of this clonotype. V and J are TRBV7-9 and TRBJ2-3; no definite D call. V shed 2 bases and J shed 4 bases, with 13 bases lying between them. Germline values: CDR1 SEHNR, CDR2 FQNEAQ (reference sequence). The CDR3 runs 15 residues. DNA for the CDR3: TGTGCCAGCAGCTTATCTTTCCGGTCGTCAGATACGCAGTATTTT. It specifies CASSLSFRSSDTQYF.

This chain uses TRBV4-1 with TRBJ2-1; no reliable D call. Germline V gene lookup returns CDR1 MGHRA and CDR2 YSYEKL. The CDR3 length is 15 residues. V lost 0 bases, J lost 5 bases, and 11 bases lay in between. The CDR3 region is CASSQDLDLNNEQFF. The CDR3 region has the DNA TGCGCCAGCAGCCAAGATTTAGATCTAAACAATGAGCAGTTCTTC.

The rearrangement uses TRBV15 and TRBJ2-1; D ambiguous. This CDR3 is 14 amino acids long. Germline CDR1 LNHNV, CDR2 YYDKDF (reference sequence). The germline V and J ends were trimmed by 5 bases and 6 bases, with 14 bases remaining between them. CDR3 residues: CATSPAWQPNEQFF. The CDR3, as DNA: TGTGCCACCAGCCCCGCCTGGCAGCCCAATGAGCAGTTCTTC.

This rearrangement joins TRBV10-3 to TRBJ2-2; D not resolved. Germline lookup yields CDR1 ENHRY and CDR2 SYGVKD. V lost 7 bases, J lost 1 base, and 4 bases lay in between. The CDR3 runs 12 residues. The CDR3 sequence: CAINRNTGELFF. The CDR3 DNA reads as TGTGCCATCAATCGGAACACCGGGGAGCTGTTTTTT.

This chain connects TRBV7-8 to TRBJ2-1, with D perhaps given as TRBD1 or TRBD2 (6 bases each). Germline values: CDR1 SGHVS, CDR2 FQNEAQ. Trimming took 3 bases from V and 7 from J, leaving 16 bases between them. CDR3 length: 15 residues. CDR3 bases: TGTGCCAGCAGCTTCTGGTTGGAGGGGGATAATGAGCAGTTCTTC. Protein product: CASSFWLEGDNEQFF.

V is TRBV7-2 and J is TRBJ2-5; D remains ambiguous. There are 16 residues in the CDR3. Trimming cost V 5 bases and J 1 base, with 17 bases left between them. CDR1 and CDR2 (germline): SGHTA, FQGNSA. In DNA form, the CDR3 reads TGTGCCAGCAGCCCCGACATGGGTACCTCCCAAGAGACCCAGTACTTC. It yields the protein CASSPDMGTSQETQYF.

This chain uses TRBV24-1 with TRBJ2-5; TRBD2 might be the D (5 bases). With the DNA end fitting TRBJ2-7 better, the J assignment may be wrong. The length of the CDR3 is 11 residues. CDR1 and CDR2 from the germline V gene are KGHDR and SFDVKD. CDR3 nucleotides: TGTGCCAATCCAACCGGGAACGAGCAGTACTTC. This codes for CANPTGNEQYF.

The V gene is TRBV4-2, the J gene TRBJ2-3; 8 bases fit TRBD2. The V and J ends lost 2 bases and 1 base, in that order; junction bases with no gene match: 2. The CDR3 runs to 15 residues. Looked up from germline, CDR1 is LGHNA and CDR2 is YNFKEQ. The DNA for the CDR3 is TGTGCCAGCAGCCAATTTAGCGGGGGCACAGATACGCAGTATTTT. Translation: CASSQFSGGTDTQYF.

This clonotype showed up just a few times. The rearrangement joins TRBV2 to TRBJ2-1, with TRBD2 matching over 11 bases. Per the germline V gene, CDR1 is SNHLY and CDR2 is FYNNEI. The CDR3 length is 15 residues. V lost 4 bases and J lost 7; bases outside the gene matches: 6. CDR3 nucleotides: TGTGCCAGCAGTGCTTCTAGCGGGGGGCATAATGAGCAGTTCTTC. This sequence encodes CASSASSGGHNEQFF.

This chain links TRBV28 with TRBJ2-5; D unclear. Trimming took 4 bases from V and 3 from J, leaving 12 bases between them. CDR3 length: 14 residues. The germline V gene encodes CDR1 MDHEN and CDR2 SYDVKM. CDR3 DNA: TGTGCCAGCAGTTCCCCGGCCCTAAAAGAGACCCAGTACTTC. Residues: CASSSPALKETQYF.

V usage is TRBV7-9 and J usage is TRBJ2-4; D is unclear. Trimming cost V 5 bases and J 1 base, with 15 bases left between them. Germline V lookup: CDR1 SEHNR, CDR2 FQNEAQ (reference sequence). The CDR3 totals 16 residues. In DNA, the CDR3 is TGTGCCAGCAGCCCCCCCCTGGGTGAGGCCAAAAACATTCAGTACTTC. This encodes CASSPPLGEAKNIQYF.

The chain carries TRBV29-1 and TRBJ2-2; the D gene is possibly TRBD2 (5 bases). Germline-derived CDR1 and CDR2 are SQVTM and ANQGSEA. The CDR3 loop spans 12 amino acids. The germline V and J ends were trimmed by 2 bases and 6 bases, with 7 bases remaining between them. CDR3 protein: CSVERAAGELFF. The CDR3 DNA follows: TGCAGCGTTGAACGAGCGGCCGGGGAGCTGTTTTTT.

The V gene is TRBV11-2, the J gene TRBJ2-5; D not resolved. The germline V gene has CDR1 SGHAT and CDR2 FQNNGV. This CDR3 spans 14 amino acids. Deletions cut 5 bases from V and 2 bases from J, with 12 bases between. CDR3 DNA: TGTGCCAGCAGCCCCGTGGCAGATCAAGAGACCCAGTACTTC. Protein product: CASSPVADQETQYF.

The chain recombines TRBV4-1 with TRBJ1-3; no clear D. CDR3 length equals 15 residues. Trimming left V 6 bases short and J 1 base short, with 13 bases between. Looked up from germline, CDR1 is MGHRA and CDR2 is YSYEKL. Here the CDR3 reads CASSRERGSGNTIYF. The CDR3 nucleotides are TGCGCCAGCAGTCGAGAACGGGGATCTGGAAACACCATATATTTT.

Only one count was recorded for this clonotype. The chain combines TRBV24-1 with TRBJ2-1, with D unresolved. The J call is in doubt because the DNA end fits TRBJ2-7 better. The CDR3 totals 12 residues. Per the germline V gene, CDR1 is KGHDR and CDR2 is SFDVKD. The CDR3 sequence: CATSGGSYEQYF. CDR3 nucleotides: TGTGCCACCAGTGGGGGCTCCTACGAGCAGTACTTC.

This clonotype was counted a few times. The chain combines TRBV11-3 with TRBJ2-3; TRBD2 is a possible D gene (6 bases). The CDR3 totals 15 residues. The V and J ends lost 5 bases and 3 bases respectively, with 15 bases between them. Germline V CDR1 and CDR2: SGHNT, YENEEA. The CDR3 DNA sequence: TGTGCCAGCAGCGGCCGGGGGTTTCCAACAGATACGCAGTATTTT. Its translation: CASSGRGFPTDTQYF.

There are a few counts of this clonotype. V and J are TRBV7-9 and TRBJ1-1; 12 bases fit TRBD1. CDR1 is SEHNR, CDR2 FQNEAQ, per germline (reference sequence). The CDR3 has 15 amino acids. After removal of 10 bases from V and 4 bases from J, the junction contained 10 bases not matched to a gene. The CDR3 sequence is CATRYQGQGATEAFF. The CDR3 DNA follows: TGTGCCACCCGATATCAGGGACAGGGGGCCACTGAAGCTTTCTTT.

This clonotype has just a few counts. This chain joins TRBV4-1 and TRBJ2-7, with 8 bases matching TRBD2. The CDR3 totals 19 residues. CDR1 and CDR2 from the germline V gene are MGHRA and YSYEKL. V lost 1 base to trimming and J lost 2 bases; unmatched junction nucleotides: 16. The CDR3 protein is CASSQGPYGLTSVAYEQYF. The CDR3 DNA reads as TGCGCCAGCAGCCAAGGTCCCTATGGGTTGACTAGCGTGGCCTACGAGCAGTACTTC.

The gene calls are TRBV15 and TRBJ2-5; 7 nucleotides line up with TRBD1. TRBJ2-7 matches the DNA end more closely, so the J call is doubtful. Germline V gene data show CDR1 as LNHNV and CDR2 as YYDKDF (reference sequence). The CDR3 sequence is 15 residues long. The CDR3 sequence is CATSTRQGKSYEQYF. The CDR3 nucleotides read TGTGCCACCAGCACCCGACAGGGAAAGTCCTACGAGCAGTACTTC.